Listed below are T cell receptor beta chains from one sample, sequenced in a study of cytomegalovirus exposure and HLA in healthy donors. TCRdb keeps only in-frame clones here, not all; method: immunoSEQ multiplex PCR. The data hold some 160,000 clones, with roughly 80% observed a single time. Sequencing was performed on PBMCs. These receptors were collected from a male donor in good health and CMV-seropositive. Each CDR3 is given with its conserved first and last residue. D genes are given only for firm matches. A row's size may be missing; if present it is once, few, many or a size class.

cdr3_nt: TGTGCCAGCAGTTTCCAAGCGGGGGGGCGCACCGGGGAGCTGTTTTTT; cdr3_aa: CASSFQAGGRTGELFF; j_call: TRBJ2-2; v_call: TRBV27; d_call: TRBD2; clone_size: .
cdr3_nt: TGTGCCAGTAGTACCCTAGGGAACACTGAAGCTTTCTTT; cdr3_aa: CASSTLGNTEAFF; j_call: TRBJ1-1; v_call: TRBV19; d_call: .; clone_size: once
cdr3_nt: TGTGCCAGCAGTATCCCGACAGGGGGCTATGGCTACACCTTC; cdr3_aa: CASSIPTGGYGYTF; j_call: TRBJ1-2; v_call: TRBV28; d_call: TRBD1; clone_size: .
cdr3_nt: TGTGCCAGCAGCGACCGGGACACTAGCACAGATACGCAGTATTTT; cdr3_aa: CASSDRDTSTDTQYF; j_call: TRBJ2-3; v_call: TRBV9; d_call: .; clone_size: .
cdr3_nt: TGTGCCAGCAGTTTAAAGTTTGGAGGAGGCTATAATTCACCCCTCCACTTT; cdr3_aa: CASSLKFGGGYNSPLHF; j_call: TRBJ1-6; v_call: TRBV27; d_call: .; clone_size: .
cdr3_nt: TGTGCCATCGCGTCTGCCCAGGGGGTCGGGGAGCAGTTCTTC; cdr3_aa: CAIASAQGVGEQFF; j_call: TRBJ2-1; v_call: TRBV6-1; d_call: TRBD1; clone_size: .
cdr3_nt: TGTGCCAGCAGCAGGGGGGACAGACAAGCTTTCTTT; cdr3_aa: CASSRGDRQAFF; j_call: TRBJ1-1; v_call: TRBV5-6; d_call: TRBD1; clone_size: .
cdr3_nt: TGTGCCAGCAGCTTACCAGGGTCCTACAATGAGCAGTTCTTC; cdr3_aa: CASSLPGSYNEQFF; j_call: TRBJ2-1; v_call: TRBV7-2; d_call: .; clone_size: .
cdr3_nt: TGTGCCAGCAGCGTAAATAGCGGGAGCTCCTACGAGCAGTACTTC; cdr3_aa: CASSVNSGSSYEQYF; j_call: TRBJ2-7; v_call: TRBV9; d_call: TRBD2; clone_size: .
cdr3_nt: TGCGCCAGCAGCCAAGGTCAGACTAGCGGGGGCCGCACAGATACGCAGTATTTT; cdr3_aa: CASSQGQTSGGRTDTQYF; j_call: TRBJ2-3; v_call: TRBV4-3; d_call: TRBD2; clone_size: once
cdr3_nt: TGTGCCAGCAGCTTATTCCAGGGGGGCGAAGCTTTCTTT; cdr3_aa: CASSLFQGGEAFF; j_call: TRBJ1-1; v_call: TRBV13; d_call: TRBD1; clone_size: few
cdr3_nt: TGTGCCAGCGGGCGTAGAGTCTACGAGCAGTACTTC; cdr3_aa: CASGRRVYEQYF; j_call: TRBJ2-7; v_call: TRBV6-1; d_call: .; clone_size: .
cdr3_nt: TGTGCCAGCAGTTTATCGCGCGGCTCTGGGGCCAACGTCCTGACTTTC; cdr3_aa: CASSLSRGSGANVLTF; j_call: TRBJ2-6; v_call: TRBV27; d_call: .; clone_size: .
cdr3_nt: TGTGCCAGTACGGCCAGGGTCGTATCTAATGAGCAGTTCTTC; cdr3_aa: CASTARVVSNEQFF; j_call: TRBJ2-1; v_call: TRBV19; d_call: .; clone_size: .
cdr3_nt: TGTGCCAGCAGCCCCTGGACTAGCGGGCCCCACCCCGGATACTACGAGCAGTACTTC; cdr3_aa: CASSPWTSGPHPGYYEQYF; j_call: TRBJ2-7; v_call: TRBV14; d_call: TRBD2; clone_size: .
cdr3_nt: TGTGCCAGCAGCTTGAATTCGCAGATCCCTGAAGCTTTCTTT; cdr3_aa: CASSLNSQIPEAFF; j_call: TRBJ1-1; v_call: TRBV5-4; d_call: .; clone_size: .
cdr3_nt: TGTGCCAGCAGCTTAGGGGCTAGCGGGTTCTACAATGAGCAGTTCTTC; cdr3_aa: CASSLGASGFYNEQFF; j_call: TRBJ2-1; v_call: TRBV7-8; d_call: TRBD2; clone_size: .
cdr3_nt: TGCGCCAGCAGCCAACTAGCGGGAGGTGAAGAGCAGTACTTC; cdr3_aa: CASSQLAGGEEQYF; j_call: TRBJ2-7; v_call: TRBV4-1; d_call: TRBD2; clone_size: .
cdr3_nt: TGTGCCAGCAGCCTAGGACTGTTTTACGAGCAGTACTTC; cdr3_aa: CASSLGLFYEQYF; j_call: TRBJ2-7; v_call: TRBV7-2; d_call: .; clone_size: .
cdr3_nt: TGTGCCAGCAGTTACTCTAGGGGAGGCTACACCTTC; cdr3_aa: CASSYSRGGYTF; j_call: TRBJ1-2; v_call: TRBV6-5; d_call: .; clone_size: .
cdr3_nt: TGTGCCAGCAGTTTATATGGACTAATCACAGATACGCAGTATTTT; cdr3_aa: CASSLYGLITDTQYF; j_call: TRBJ2-3; v_call: TRBV27; d_call: .; clone_size: .
cdr3_nt: TGTGCCAGCAGTGCAGAGGGGAGGCAGGGTCGCTATATTTCCTACGAGCAGTACTTC; cdr3_aa: CASSAEGRQGRYISYEQYF; j_call: TRBJ2-7; v_call: TRBV2; d_call: .; clone_size: .
cdr3_nt: TGCGCCAGCAGCCGGACAGGAGCTAACTATGGCTACACCTTC; cdr3_aa: CASSRTGANYGYTF; j_call: TRBJ1-2; v_call: TRBV4-3; d_call: TRBD1; clone_size: .
cdr3_nt: TGCGCCAGCAGTCCAACGACCCCCAGGGGAGGGGCCAACTATGGCTACACCTTC; cdr3_aa: CASSPTTPRGGANYGYTF; j_call: TRBJ1-2; v_call: TRBV4-1; d_call: .; clone_size: .
cdr3_nt: TGTGCCAGCAGCTTAAGGGACAGGACCCTTTACGAGCAGTACTTC; cdr3_aa: CASSLRDRTLYEQYF; j_call: TRBJ2-7; v_call: TRBV7-8; d_call: TRBD1; clone_size: .
cdr3_nt: TGTGCCACCAGCAGGCCCGAGGGCAGGGGAAATGAAAAACTGTTTTTT; cdr3_aa: CATSRPEGRGNEKLFF; j_call: TRBJ1-4; v_call: TRBV15; d_call: .; clone_size: .
cdr3_nt: TGTGCCACCTCCCGGGACAGGGGCTATAGCAATCAGCCCCAGCATTTT; cdr3_aa: CATSRDRGYSNQPQHF; j_call: TRBJ1-5; v_call: TRBV15; d_call: TRBD1; clone_size: .
cdr3_nt: TGTGCCAGCAAAGGTCTTGGCCTAGGGGCTGGCTCTGGGGCCAACGTCCTGACTTTC; cdr3_aa: CASKGLGLGAGSGANVLTF; j_call: TRBJ2-6; v_call: TRBV5-4; d_call: .; clone_size: .
cdr3_nt: TGTGCCAGCAGCTTGAAAGGGGCAAGCACAGATACGCAGTATTTT; cdr3_aa: CASSLKGASTDTQYF; j_call: TRBJ2-3; v_call: TRBV5-5; d_call: .; clone_size: .
cdr3_nt: TGTGCCAGCAGTCCGTTGAGGAACACTGAAGCTTTCTTT; cdr3_aa: CASSPLRNTEAFF; j_call: TRBJ1-1; v_call: TRBV28; d_call: .; clone_size: .
cdr3_nt: TGCGCCAGCAGCTACGGACTAGCGGGAGGGCCGAATACGCAGTATTTT; cdr3_aa: CASSYGLAGGPNTQYF; j_call: TRBJ2-3; v_call: TRBV5-1; d_call: TRBD2; clone_size: .
cdr3_nt: TGTGCCAGCAATTTAAGGGTCAAGGGGGACGAGCAGTACTTC; cdr3_aa: CASNLRVKGDEQYF; j_call: TRBJ2-7; v_call: TRBV27; d_call: .; clone_size: .
cdr3_nt: TGTGCCAGCAGTCCGACAGGGAAGAATGAAAAACTGTTTTTT; cdr3_aa: CASSPTGKNEKLFF; j_call: TRBJ1-4; v_call: TRBV27; d_call: TRBD1; clone_size: .
cdr3_nt: TGTGCCAGCAGTACTACAGGCACTGAAGCTTTCTTT; cdr3_aa: CASSTTGTEAFF; j_call: TRBJ1-1; v_call: TRBV7-2; d_call: .; clone_size: .
cdr3_nt: TGTGCCAGCAGCTTAGGCGCACCCGGCACCGGGGAGCTGTTTTTT; cdr3_aa: CASSLGAPGTGELFF; j_call: TRBJ2-2; v_call: TRBV7-2; d_call: .; clone_size: .
cdr3_nt: TGTGCCTGGAGAGCTTTTTCGGACACTGAAGCTTTCTTT; cdr3_aa: CAWRAFSDTEAFF; j_call: TRBJ1-1; v_call: TRBV30; d_call: .; clone_size: .
cdr3_nt: TGTGCCAGCATGGGACAGGGGGCTACTAACTATGGCTACACCTTC; cdr3_aa: CASMGQGATNYGYTF; j_call: TRBJ1-2; v_call: TRBV2; d_call: TRBD1; clone_size: .
cdr3_nt: TGTGCCAGCAGGACCCAGGGAATATTCGGGTATGGCTACACCTTC; cdr3_aa: CASRTQGIFGYGYTF; j_call: TRBJ1-2; v_call: TRBV28; d_call: .; clone_size: .
cdr3_nt: TGTGCCAGCAGCAAATGGCCAGGGCTGGGGACCTACGAGCAGTACTTC; cdr3_aa: CASSKWPGLGTYEQYF; j_call: TRBJ2-7; v_call: TRBV21-1; d_call: .; clone_size: .
cdr3_nt: TGTGCCAGCAGTCCCGTATTGGGGGGTAATTCACCCCTCCACTTT; cdr3_aa: CASSPVLGGNSPLHF; j_call: TRBJ1-6; v_call: TRBV6-5; d_call: .; clone_size: .
cdr3_nt: TGCGCCAGCAGTTCCCTAGAGCTGGGGGCCCACCTCAATGAGCAGTTCTTC; cdr3_aa: CASSSLELGAHLNEQFF; j_call: TRBJ2-1; v_call: TRBV10-2; d_call: .; clone_size: .
cdr3_nt: TGTGCCAGCAGCCCCGGGACAGGGTCCACCGGGGAGCTGTTTTTT; cdr3_aa: CASSPGTGSTGELFF; j_call: TRBJ2-2; v_call: TRBV7-9; d_call: TRBD1; clone_size: .
cdr3_nt: TGTGCCAGCAGCTTAGCCGTCACCGGGGAGCTGTTTTTT; cdr3_aa: CASSLAVTGELFF; j_call: TRBJ2-2; v_call: TRBV7-9; d_call: .; clone_size: few